Below, 18 T cell receptor beta chains from the same sample are listed, as sequenced in a study of CD8+CD57+ T cells in acquired aplastic anemia. Genomic DNA was employed as the template in profiling TCR beta VDJ and CDR3. MiXCR was run by TCRdb on the reads, yielding one entry per CDR3 protein. The data contain under 200,000 distinct CDR3 sequences, around half of them singletons. Before being chosen for sequencing, patients had shown CD8+CD57+ cell expansion by flow cytometry. The material sequenced was sorted CD4+, CD8+, or CD8+CD57+ T cells (not recorded which) from PBMCs. The receptors derive from a human donor with aplastic anemia.

This clonotype was recorded at least ten times. The V gene is TRBV19, the J gene TRBJ2-2; TRBD2 aligns across 7 bases. The CDR3 is 14 residues long. Unmatched junction bases numbered 5, after V lost 5 bases and J lost 5 bases. The V gene's germline CDR1 is LNHDA and CDR2 SQIVND (reference sequence). CDR3 loop: CASSSREGTGELFF. CDR3 DNA: TGTGCCAGTAGTTCAAGGGAGGGGACCGGGGAGCTGTTTTTT.

The V call is TRBV11-1, the J call TRBJ1-6; no clear D. The CDR3 loop spans 14 amino acids. In germline, CDR1 is SGHAT, CDR2 FQDESV (reference sequence). Trimming left V 1 base short and J 6 bases short, with 7 bases between. The CDR3 loop reads CASSLDSRNSPLHF. DNA of the CDR3: TGTGCCAGCAGCTTAGACAGCCGTAATTCACCCCTCCACTTT.

This clonotype was seen once. A much larger clone differs by one base, so this may be a read error. J is TRBJ1-1 and V is TRBV12-3 or TRBV12-4; D uncertain. CDR3 length: 17 residues. V was clipped by 0 bases and J by 4 bases, with 18 bases between them. The CDR3 DNA reads as TGTGCCAGCAGTTTAGCGGCCGGTAGCATATTGAGCACTGAAGCTTTCTTT. Residues: CASSLAAGSILSTEAFF.

At least ten counts were recorded for this clonotype. V is TRBV30 and J is TRBJ1-2; D gene unclear. CDR1 and CDR2 from the germline V gene are GTSNPN and SVGIG (reference sequence). V shed 4 bases and J shed 4 bases, with 7 bases lying between them. CDR3 length equals 11 residues. The CDR3 DNA sequence: TGTGCCTGGAATATGGCCTATGGCTACACCTTC. As protein: CAWNMAYGYTF. Filled out from reference TRBV30 and TRBJ1-2, the complete variable domain reads SQTIHQWPATLVQPVGSPLSLECTVEGTSNPNLYWYRQAAGRGLQLLFYSVGIGQISSEVPQNLSASRPQDRQFILSSKKLLLSDSGFYLCAWNMAYGYTFGSGTRLTVV.

This clonotype was counted at least ten times. The chain recombines TRBV25-1 with TRBJ2-2; maybe TRBD1 (5 bases). This CDR3 is 16 amino acids long. With 4 bases removed from V and 5 bases from J, the gap between germline ends came to 17 bases. The germline V gene has CDR1 MGHDK and CDR2 SYGVNS. CDR3 DNA sequence: TGTGCCAGCAGTGTGACAGCCGGGCAGGGAACCGGGGAGCTGTTTTTT. It codes for CASSVTAGQGTGELFF.

This clonotype has at least ten counts. This chain links TRBV14 with TRBJ2-3; D remains ambiguous. CDR1 and CDR2 from the germline V gene are SGHDN and FVKESK. V was cut by 1 base and J by 4 bases, with 9 bases left in between. This CDR3 has 14 residues. CDR3: CASSQVLAADTQYF. The CDR3 bases are TGTGCCAGCAGCCAAGTACTCGCGGCAGATACGCAGTATTTT. The full variable domain, completed using reference TRBV14 and TRBJ2-3, is EAGVTQFPSHSVIEKGQTVTLRCDPISGHDNLYWYRRVMGKEIKFLLHFVKESKQDESGMPNNRFLAERTGGTYSTLKVQPAELEDSGVYFCASSQVLAADTQYFGPGTRLTVL.

The chain recombines TRBV6-1 with TRBJ2-7, with D uncertain. V lost 8 bases and J 1 base, leaving 12 bases between the germline ends. CDR3 length: 13 amino acids. CDR1 and CDR2 from the germline V gene are MNHNS and SASEGT. The CDR3 reads CASRRTASYEQYF. CDR3 nucleotides: TGTGCCAGCCGAAGGACGGCATCCTACGAGCAGTACTTC.

CDR3 residues: CASSSRDRDSNEQFF. CDR3 DNA: TGCGCCAGCAGCTCCCGGGACAGGGATTCCAATGAGCAGTTCTTC. V and J are TRBV5-1 and TRBJ2-1, with 9 bases fitting TRBD1. There are 15 residues in the CDR3. V was clipped by 3 bases and J by 6 bases; unmatched bases: 7. Germline lookup yields CDR1 SGHRS and CDR2 YFSETQ.

The genes are TRBV29-1 and TRBJ1-1; D possibly corresponds to TRBD1 (5 bases). This CDR3 spans 15 amino acids. Trimming stripped 4 bases from V and 0 bases from J, with 15 bases between. Germline-derived CDR1 and CDR2 are SQVTM and ANQGSEA. CDR3 loop: CSVAPGWGMNTEAFF. CDR3 sequence (DNA): TGCAGCGTTGCCCCAGGGTGGGGAATGAACACTGAAGCTTTCTTT.

This clonotype was seen a handful of times. A read error may be the cause here, since a much bigger clone is one base away. This chain joins TRBV7-2 and TRBJ2-5; D is unclear. Trimming shortened V by 3 bases and J by 11 bases, and 16 bases separated the two germline ends. Looked up from germline, CDR1 is SGHTA and CDR2 is FQGNSA. This CDR3 spans 13 amino acids. The CDR3, as DNA: TGTGCCAGCAGCTTGGCTAGGTCCTTTGAGCAGTACTTC. Its translation: CASSLARSFEQYF.

There are a few counts of this clonotype. The rearrangement uses TRBV10-3 and TRBJ1-1; 11 positions agree with TRBD1. Germline trimming cut 6 bases from V and 0 bases from J; bases unmatched to any gene: 9. Germline V gene lookup returns CDR1 ENHRY and CDR2 SYGVKD. The CDR3 totals 17 residues. The chain's CDR3 is CAISEAGQGGMNTEAFF. The CDR3, as DNA: TGTGCCATCAGCGAGGCGGGACAGGGGGGAATGAACACTGAAGCTTTCTTT.

This clonotype turned up a few times. The chain employs TRBV30 and TRBJ1-5; D call uncertain. V shed 2 bases and J shed 9 bases, with 11 bases lying between them. The CDR3 sequence is 12 residues long. The V gene's germline CDR1 is GTSNPN and CDR2 SVGIG (reference sequence). The CDR3 is CAWSPAGGPQHF. CDR3 coding DNA: TGTGCCTGGAGTCCCGCAGGAGGGCCCCAGCATTTT. The full variable domain, rest sourced from reference TRBV30 and TRBJ1-5, is SQTIHQWPATLVQPVGSPLSLECTVEGTSNPNLYWYRQAAGRGLQLLFYSVGIGQISSEVPQNLSASRPQDRQFILSSKKLLLSDSGFYLCAWSPAGGPQHFGDGTRLSIL.

For this clonotype: One end of the junction fails to match germline, which may point to a read error. V and J are TRBV4-2 and TRBJ1-1; unclear D gene. The CDR3 extends over 14 amino acids. Germline V gives CDR1 LGHNA, CDR2 YNFKEQ. The CDR3 nucleotides are TGTGCCAGCAGCCTTTTGGATGGGGATACTGAAGCTCTCTTT. Residues: CASSLLDGDTEALF.

On this clonotype: This may be a read error: a much more frequent sequence differs by one nucleotide. The DNA for the CDR3 is TGTGTCAGCAGTCCGCGACAGGTCGCAGATACGCAGTATTTT. Its protein product is CVSSPRQVADTQYF. V gene TRBV6-2 or TRBV6-3 combines with J gene TRBJ2-3; D perhaps matches TRBD1 (6 bases). CDR1 and CDR2 from the germline V gene are MNHEY and SVGEGT. The CDR3 loop spans 14 amino acids.

V usage is TRBV2 and J usage is TRBJ1-2; 8 nucleotides align to TRBD1. With 6 bases clipped from V and 4 bases from J, the junction kept 10 bases outside the gene matches. The germline V gene has CDR1 SNHLY and CDR2 FYNNEI. CDR3 length: 15 residues. The CDR3 region is CASSDPGTGFYGYTF. For the CDR3, the DNA is TGTGCCAGCAGCGATCCCGGGACAGGCTTCTATGGCTACACCTTC.

This chain connects TRBV10-2 to TRBJ2-5; the D gene is possibly TRBD2 (5 bases). Germline V lookup: CDR1 WSHSY, CDR2 SAAADI. CDR3 size: 13 residues. V dropped 4 bases and J dropped 4 bases, with 10 bases sitting between them. CDR3 sequence (DNA): TGCGCCAGCAGTGGGGGAGAAGGAGAGACCCAGTACTTC. It codes for CASSGGEGETQYF.

The chain couples TRBV2 to TRBJ1-6; tentatively, D is TRBD1 (5 bases). The CDR3 has 10 residues. The germline gives CDR1 SNHLY, CDR2 FYNNEI. Trimming cost V 11 bases and J 7 bases, with 6 bases left between them. CDR3 sequence (DNA): TGTGCCTGGGGGAATTCACCCCTCCACTTT. The encoded protein is CAWGNSPLHF.

This clonotype occurred many times. The chain employs TRBV10-3 and TRBJ2-3, with D perhaps matching TRBD2 (6 bases). Germline CDR1 is ENHRY and CDR2 is SYGVKD. The CDR3 loop spans 16 amino acids. The ends were cut back, 6 bases at V and 6 bases at J, with 22 bases in the middle. The CDR3 nucleotides read TGTGCCATCAGGCCTGGGTCCGGGCAGGCGGGGGATACGCAGTATTTT. This encodes CAIRPGSGQAGDTQYF.